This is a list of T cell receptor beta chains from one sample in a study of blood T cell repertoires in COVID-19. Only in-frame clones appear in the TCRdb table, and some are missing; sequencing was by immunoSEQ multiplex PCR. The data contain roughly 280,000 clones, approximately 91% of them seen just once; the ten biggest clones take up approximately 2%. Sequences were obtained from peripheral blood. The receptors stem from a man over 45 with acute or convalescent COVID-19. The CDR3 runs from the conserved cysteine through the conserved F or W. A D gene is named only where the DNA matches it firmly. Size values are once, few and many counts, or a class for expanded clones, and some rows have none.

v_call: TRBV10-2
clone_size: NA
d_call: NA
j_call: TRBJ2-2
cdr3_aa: CATSRDLRELFF
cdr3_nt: TGCGCCACCTCCCGGGACTTAAGGGAGCTGTTTTTT

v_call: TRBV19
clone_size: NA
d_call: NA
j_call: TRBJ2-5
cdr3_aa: CASKEMGHEETQYF
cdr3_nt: TGTGCCAGTAAAGAAATGGGCCACGAAGAGACCCAGTACTTC

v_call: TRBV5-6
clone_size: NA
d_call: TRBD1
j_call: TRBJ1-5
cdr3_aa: CASSRTGDNQPQHF
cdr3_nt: TGTGCCAGCAGCCGGACAGGAGACAATCAGCCCCAGCATTTT

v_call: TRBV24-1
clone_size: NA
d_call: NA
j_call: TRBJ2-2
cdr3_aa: CATGHYTGELFF
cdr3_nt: TGTGCCACCGGCCATTACACCGGGGAGCTGTTTTTT

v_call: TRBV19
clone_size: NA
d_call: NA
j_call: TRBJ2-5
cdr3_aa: CASSIFSQKTQYF
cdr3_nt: TGTGCCAGTAGTATCTTTTCCCAGAAGACCCAGTACTTC

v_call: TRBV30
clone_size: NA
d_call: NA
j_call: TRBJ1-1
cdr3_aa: CAWIRSQNTEAFF
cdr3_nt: TGTGCCTGGATAAGGAGCCAGAACACTGAAGCTTTCTTT

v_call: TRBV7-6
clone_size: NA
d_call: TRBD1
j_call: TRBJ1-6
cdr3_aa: CASSLDRGPNNSPLHF
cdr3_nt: TGTGCCAGCAGCCTAGACAGGGGCCCAAATAATTCACCCCTCCACTTT

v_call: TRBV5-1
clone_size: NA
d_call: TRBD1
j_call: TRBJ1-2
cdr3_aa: CASSPSQGGYGYTF
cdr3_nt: TGCGCCAGCAGCCCCTCGCAGGGGGGCTATGGCTACACCTTC

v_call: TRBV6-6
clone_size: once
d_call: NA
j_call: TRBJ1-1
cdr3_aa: CASSYLEGNTEAFF
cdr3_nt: TGTGCCAGCAGTTACCTCGAGGGGAACACTGAAGCTTTCTTT

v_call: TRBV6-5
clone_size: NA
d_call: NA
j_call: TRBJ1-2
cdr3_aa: CASRYSGGQGYTF
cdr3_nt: TGTGCCAGCAGGTACAGCGGGGGGCAAGGCTACACCTTC

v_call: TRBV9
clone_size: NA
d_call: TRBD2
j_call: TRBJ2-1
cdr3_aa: CASSVVAGHYYNEQFF
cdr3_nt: TGTGCCAGCAGCGTAGTAGCGGGACACTATTACAATGAGCAGTTCTTC

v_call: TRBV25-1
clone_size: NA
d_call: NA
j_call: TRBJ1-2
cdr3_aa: CASSELGSPNYGYTF
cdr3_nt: TGTGCCAGCAGTGAGCTAGGCAGCCCTAACTATGGCTACACCTTC

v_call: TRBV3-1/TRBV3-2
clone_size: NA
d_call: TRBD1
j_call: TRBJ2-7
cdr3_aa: CASSRGTGALGEQYF
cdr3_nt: TGTGCCAGCAGCCGAGGGACAGGGGCCCTTGGAGAGCAGTACTTC

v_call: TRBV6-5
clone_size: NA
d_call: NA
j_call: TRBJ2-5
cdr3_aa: CASTFGGQETQYF
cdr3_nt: TGTGCCAGCACTTTCGGGGGCCAAGAGACCCAGTACTTC

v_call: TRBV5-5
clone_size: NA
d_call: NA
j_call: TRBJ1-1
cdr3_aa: CASSPMAGFTEAFF
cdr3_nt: TGTGCCAGCAGCCCGATGGCGGGGTTCACTGAAGCTTTCTTT

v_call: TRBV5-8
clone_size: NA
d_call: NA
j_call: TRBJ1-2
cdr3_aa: CASSLRGIGGYTF
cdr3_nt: TGTGCCAGCAGCTTGAGAGGGATCGGTGGCTACACCTTC

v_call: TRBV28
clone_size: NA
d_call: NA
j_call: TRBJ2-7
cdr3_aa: CASSFAGETYEQYF
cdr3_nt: TGTGCCAGCAGTTTTGCCGGGGAGACCTACGAGCAGTACTTC

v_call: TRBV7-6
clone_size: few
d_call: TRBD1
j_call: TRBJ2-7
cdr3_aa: CASSLRDRDYEQYF
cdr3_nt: TGTGCCAGCAGCCTCCGGGACAGGGACTACGAGCAGTACTTC

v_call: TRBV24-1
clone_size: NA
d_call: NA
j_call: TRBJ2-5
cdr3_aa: CATRGEGETQYF
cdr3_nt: TGTGCCACCCGCGGGGAAGGAGAGACCCAGTACTTC

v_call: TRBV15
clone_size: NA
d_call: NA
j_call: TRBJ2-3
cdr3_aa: CATSRVRTVRDTQYF
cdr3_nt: TGTGCCACCAGCAGAGTTAGGACAGTTAGAGATACGCAGTATTTT

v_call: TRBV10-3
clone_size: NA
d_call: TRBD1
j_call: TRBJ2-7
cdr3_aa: CAISGDRDEQYF
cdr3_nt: TGTGCCATCAGTGGGGACAGGGACGAGCAGTACTTC

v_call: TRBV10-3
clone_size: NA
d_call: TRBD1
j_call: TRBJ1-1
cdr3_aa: CAISGTGSHTEAFF
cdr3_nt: TGTGCCATCAGTGGGACAGGGAGCCACACTGAAGCTTTCTTT

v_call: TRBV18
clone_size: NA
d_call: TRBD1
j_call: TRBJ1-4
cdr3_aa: CASSRGTGEKLFF
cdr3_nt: TGTGCCAGCTCACGGGGGACAGGGGAAAAACTGTTTTTT

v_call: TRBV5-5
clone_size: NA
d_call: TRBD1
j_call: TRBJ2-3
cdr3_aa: CASSFGLTGGGTDTQYF
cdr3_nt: TGTGCCAGCAGCTTTGGGTTGACAGGGGGCGGCACAGATACGCAGTATTTT

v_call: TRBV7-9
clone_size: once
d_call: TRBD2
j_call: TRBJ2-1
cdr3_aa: CASSKLAGEHNEQFF
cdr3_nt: TGTGCCAGCAGCAAACTAGCGGGGGAGCACAATGAGCAGTTCTTC

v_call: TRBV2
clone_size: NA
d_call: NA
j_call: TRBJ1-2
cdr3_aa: CASSEAAGVKGYTF
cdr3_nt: TGTGCCAGCAGTGAAGCGGCAGGGGTTAAGGGCTACACCTTC

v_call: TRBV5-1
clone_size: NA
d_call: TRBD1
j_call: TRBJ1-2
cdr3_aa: CASSDFTTGTGYGYTF
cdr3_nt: TGCGCCAGCAGCGATTTTACTACCGGGACAGGCTATGGCTACACCTTC

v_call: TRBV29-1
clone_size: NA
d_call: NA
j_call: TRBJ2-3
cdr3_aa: CSVEFGADTQYF
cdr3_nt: TGCAGCGTTGAATTCGGAGCAGATACGCAGTATTTT

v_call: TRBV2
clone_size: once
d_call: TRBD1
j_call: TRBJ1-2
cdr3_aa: CASSPGGASYGYTF
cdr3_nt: TGTGCCAGCAGTCCAGGGGGCGCAAGCTATGGCTACACCTTC

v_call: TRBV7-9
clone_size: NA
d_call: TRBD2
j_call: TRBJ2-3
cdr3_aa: CASSLIAGGQDTQYF
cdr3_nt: TGTGCCAGCAGCTTGATAGCGGGGGGGCAAGATACGCAGTATTTT

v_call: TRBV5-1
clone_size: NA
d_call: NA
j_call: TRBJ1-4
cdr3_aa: CASSPNRENEKLFF
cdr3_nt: TGCGCCAGCAGCCCTAACAGGGAGAATGAAAAACTGTTTTTT

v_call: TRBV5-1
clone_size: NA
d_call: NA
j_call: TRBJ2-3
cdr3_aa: CASSEQDHTQYF
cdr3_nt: TGCGCCAGCAGCGAACAGGACCATACGCAGTATTTT

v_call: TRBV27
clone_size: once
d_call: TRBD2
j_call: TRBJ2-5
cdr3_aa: CASSLGGGAGETQYF
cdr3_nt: TGTGCCAGCAGTTTGGGCGGGGGGGCAGGTGAGACCCAGTACTTC

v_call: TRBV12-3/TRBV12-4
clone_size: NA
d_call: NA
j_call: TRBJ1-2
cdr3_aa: CASSSGVYGYTF
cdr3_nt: TGTGCCAGCAGCTCCGGAGTCTATGGCTACACCTTC

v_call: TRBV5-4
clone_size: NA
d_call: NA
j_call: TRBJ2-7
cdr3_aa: CASSSPGDPYEQYF
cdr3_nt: TGTGCCAGCAGCTCCCCGGGGGACCCGTACGAGCAGTACTTC

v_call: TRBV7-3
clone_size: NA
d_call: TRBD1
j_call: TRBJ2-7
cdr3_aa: CASSSGTGRPYEQYF
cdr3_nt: TGTGCCAGCAGCTCCGGGACAGGGCGACCCTACGAGCAGTACTTC

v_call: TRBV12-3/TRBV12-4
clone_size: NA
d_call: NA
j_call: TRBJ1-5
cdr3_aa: CASSSSQPQHF
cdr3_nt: TGTGCCAGCAGTTCCTCCCAGCCCCAGCATTTT

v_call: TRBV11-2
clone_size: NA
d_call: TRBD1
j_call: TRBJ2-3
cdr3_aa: CASSSLRAGGPDTQYF
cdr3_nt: TGTGCCAGCAGCTCACTTAGGGCAGGGGGACCAGATACGCAGTATTTT

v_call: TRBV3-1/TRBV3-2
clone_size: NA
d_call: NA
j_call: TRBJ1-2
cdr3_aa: CASSRRLKRSSNYGYTF
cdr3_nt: TGTGCCAGCAGCCGCCGCCTGAAGCGCAGCAGTAACTATGGCTACACCTTC

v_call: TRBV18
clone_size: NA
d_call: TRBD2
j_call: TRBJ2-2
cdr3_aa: CASSSGTRGTGELFF
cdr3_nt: TGTGCCAGCTCGTCCGGGACTAGAGGCACCGGGGAGCTGTTTTTT

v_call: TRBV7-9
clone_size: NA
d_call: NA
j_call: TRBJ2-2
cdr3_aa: CASSLGGTGELFF
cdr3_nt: TGTGCCAGCAGCTTAGGAGGAACCGGGGAGCTGTTTTTT